This is a list of T cell receptor beta chains from one sample in a study of blood T cells in healthy people across ages. TCRdb processed the 5' RACE reads anew with MiXCR; each CDR3 protein has one entry. The data hold over 450,000 distinct CDR3 sequences, with 24% observed a single time. These data also featured in a second study, about T cells of mothers and their children.

Sequenced sample: blood. All receptors come from a boy aged 5-17 years in good health. Both conserved end residues are part of each CDR3. D genes are given only for firm matches.

j_call | d_call | v_call | cdr3_aa
TRBJ1-1 | - | TRBV7-9 | CASSLRTREAFF
TRBJ2-1 | TRBD2 | TRBV20-1 | CSASKQRLAGWFSSYNEQFF
TRBJ1-4 | TRBD1 | TRBV24-1 | CATSGGTRDSSTNEKLFF
TRBJ1-1 | - | TRBV27 | CASRGGDTEAFF
TRBJ2-5 | TRBD1 | TRBV20-1 | CSARDHRGRETQYF
TRBJ1-1 | - | TRBV5-1 | CASSLDGILVTEAFF
TRBJ1-1 | TRBD1 | TRBV4-3 | CASSHGTGTFF
TRBJ1-2 | TRBD1 | TRBV28 | CASTPQGVGGYTF
TRBJ1-3 | - | TRBV18 | CASSPITTGNSGNTIYF
TRBJ2-1 | - | TRBV4-3 | CASSQVWGGPYNEQFF
TRBJ1-2 | - | TRBV7-9 | CASSLEDGRGYTF
TRBJ1-4 | - | TRBV7-9 | CASTLFGDRSEKLFF
TRBJ1-4 | - | TRBV20-1 | CSAREIATNEKLFF
TRBJ2-5 | TRBD2 | TRBV5-1 | CASSTDALAGLQETQYF
TRBJ2-2 | TRBD2 | TRBV20-1 | CSASRAAGGPVGELFF
TRBJ1-1 | - | TRBV3-1 | CASSQGAGRVRFTEAFF
TRBJ2-4 | TRBD2 | TRBV4-1 | CASSQDFRILAGEKNIQYF
TRBJ2-7 | TRBD1 | TRBV4-1 | CASSQVLGDRRQHEQYF
TRBJ1-2 | - | TRBV12-3/TRBV12-4 | CANRPPHEYGYTF
TRBJ2-5 | TRBD1 | TRBV7-9 | CASSLEELTGAQEETQYF
TRBJ1-2 | - | TRBV4-1 | CASSQLVIATVIYGYTF
TRBJ2-5 | - | TRBV4-1 | CASSQTPRETQYF
TRBJ1-2 | TRBD1 | TRBV7-2 | CASSLAGQANYGYTF
TRBJ2-5 | TRBD1 | TRBV20-1 | CSARGRDRGNLYQETQYF
TRBJ1-5 | - | TRBV28 | CASRTGGPPNRPQHF
TRBJ2-6 | - | TRBV6-2/TRBV6-3 | CASSYSNSGANVLTF
TRBJ1-5 | TRBD1 | TRBV25-1 | CASSEKGQGHQPQHF
TRBJ2-3 | - | TRBV6-6 | CASEGRRTDTQYF
TRBJ2-1 | - | TRBV9 | CASSVGRNYNEQFF
TRBJ2-4 | TRBD2 | TRBV4-3 | CASSQPTYGSGVVIQYF
TRBJ2-3 | - | TRBV5-1 | CASSLGSSDTQYF
TRBJ2-7 | TRBD1 | TRBV5-1 | CASSRNVAGGREQYF
TRBJ2-3 | - | TRBV3-1 | CASSLLASDTDTQYF
TRBJ1-3 | - | TRBV4-3 | CASSQDAHLDSGNTIYF
TRBJ2-3 | - | TRBV20-1 | CSARRESADTQYF
- | TRBD1 | TRBV15 | CATSGGTGQETQYF
TRBJ2-4 | - | TRBV7-8 | CASYGRTGRNIQYF
TRBJ2-3 | TRBD1 | TRBV7-9 | CASSLRAGQGADTQYF
TRBJ1-1 | - | TRBV27 | CASFDSLNTEAFF
- | - | TRBV21-1 | CASSPPSASGGIDEQFF
TRBJ1-1 | - | TRBV28 | CASRLPGGQNTEAFF